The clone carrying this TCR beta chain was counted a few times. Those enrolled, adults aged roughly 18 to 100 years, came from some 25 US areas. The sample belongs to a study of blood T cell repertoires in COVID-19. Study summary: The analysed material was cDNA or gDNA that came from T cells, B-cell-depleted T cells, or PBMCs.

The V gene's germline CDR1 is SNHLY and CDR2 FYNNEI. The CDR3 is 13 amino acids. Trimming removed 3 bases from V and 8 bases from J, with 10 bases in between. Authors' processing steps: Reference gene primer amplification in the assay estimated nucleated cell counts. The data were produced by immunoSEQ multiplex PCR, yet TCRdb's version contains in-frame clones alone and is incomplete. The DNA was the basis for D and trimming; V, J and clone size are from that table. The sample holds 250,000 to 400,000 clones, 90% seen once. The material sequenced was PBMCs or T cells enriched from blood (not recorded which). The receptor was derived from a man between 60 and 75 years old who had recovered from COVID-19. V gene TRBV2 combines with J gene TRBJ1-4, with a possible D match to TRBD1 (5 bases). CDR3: CASSEVGLEKLFF. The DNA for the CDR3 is TGTGCCAGCAGTGAGGTGGGACTGGAAAAACTGTTTTTT.